Listed below are T cell receptor beta chains from one sample, sequenced in a study of T cell responses to AZD1222 COVID-19 vaccine. Measured with immunoSEQ multiplex PCR; TCRdb has only the in-frame clones, and not every one. The data contain about 130,000 clones, just under 95% of them singletons. Sequencing was performed on peripheral blood, taken 28 days after the second AZD1222 dose. Receptor source: an adult who received the AZD1222 COVID-19 vaccine. The CDR3 runs from the conserved cysteine through the conserved F or W. The order of the fields is V gene, CDR3 protein.

TRBV29-1,CSGDRDGRDEQFF
TRBV7-9,CASSLAGLGTGNQPQHF
TRBV5-4,CASSPITSGQLNTEAFF
TRBV28,CASSPQGGGTEAFF
TRBV9,CASSVVDREQFF
TRBV9,CASSALRQGDYEQYF
TRBV18,CASSPQNRGIGNTEAFF
TRBV4-3,CASSQAGSSYNEQFF
TRBV11-2,CASSSGQVKGNTIYF
TRBV6-5,CASSYSWTVNTEAFF
TRBV5-4,CASSFETGDGYTF
TRBV10-3,CAISEQRAQGYTF
TRBV19,CASSPQDVGTEAFF